These 7 T cell receptor beta chains share one sample of origin, sequenced in a study of PD-1 blockade in classical Hodgkin lymphoma. Documented time point: cycle 4 day 1 (C4D1), after less than 7 weeks of nivolumab. No patient escaped relapse after autologous stem cell transplantation, and brentuximab vedotin exposure varied. Negative magnetic selection isolated CD4+ T cells from thawed PBMCs. Clones were read by immunoSEQ multiplex PCR, and TCRdb kept only the in-frame ones, dropping some. The data contain around 30,000 clones, about 82% of them seen just once; the ten biggest clones take up approximately 0.62%. The sequencing used CD4+ T cells from blood, collected before the fourth cycle of nivolumab. Receptors were obtained from a human donor with classical Hodgkin lymphoma.

The chain is built from TRBV6-6 and TRBJ1-6; 10 bases match TRBD1. CDR1 and CDR2 (germline): MNHNY, SVGAGI (reference sequence). Unmatched junction bases numbered 6, after V lost 5 bases and J lost 8 bases. This CDR3 is 15 amino acids long. CDR3 DNA: TGTGCCAGCAGTACATCCGGGACAGGGGATTCACCCCTCCACTTT. This translates into CASSTSGTGDSPLHF.

V is TRBV7-9 and J is TRBJ1-3; 11 nucleotides agree with TRBD1. The J segment lost 3 bases and the V segment lost 3 bases, leaving 4 bases of the junction unmatched. CDR1 is SEHNR and CDR2 is FQNEAQ in the germline V gene (reference sequence). This CDR3 spans 16 amino acids. The chain's CDR3 is CASSFPGTGGGNTIYF. The DNA of the CDR3 is TGTGCCAGCAGCTTCCCAGGGACAGGGGGTGGAAACACCATATATTTT. Combining the CDR3 with reference TRBV7-9 and TRBJ1-3 gives the whole variable domain DTGVSQNPRHKITKRGQNVTFRCDPISEHNRLYWYRQTLGQGPEFLTYFQNEAQLEKSRLLSDRFSAERPKGSFSTLEIQRTEQGDSAMYLCASSFPGTGGGNTIYFGEGSWLTVV.

The V call is TRBV5-1, the J call TRBJ2-7, with D possibly called TRBD1 or TRBD2 (6 bases each). CDR3 length: 14 amino acids. Germline lookup yields CDR1 SGHRS and CDR2 YFSETQ. Trimming cost V 5 bases and J 0 bases, with 12 bases left between them. CDR3 in amino acids: CASSIGGNSYEQYF. The DNA for the CDR3 is TGCGCCAGCAGTATAGGGGGGAACTCCTACGAGCAGTACTTC.

This clone was observed a single time. The chain has TRBV7-9 and TRBJ1-1; possibly TRBD1 for D (6 bases). The CDR3 totals 16 residues. In germline, CDR1 is SEHNR, CDR2 FQNEAQ (reference sequence). V dropped 6 bases and J dropped 4 bases, with 21 bases sitting between them. In nucleotides, the CDR3 is TGTGCCAGCAGTAAACAGGGCCCGCAAGAGGTCACTGAAGCTTTCTTT. It is translated as CASSKQGPQEVTEAFF.

CDR3 bases: TGTGCCAGCAGTTCTTCCCCGGGACGGAGAAATGAAAAACTGTTTTTT. It codes for CASSSSPGRRNEKLFF. V is TRBV6-6 and J is TRBJ1-4; tentative D call: TRBD1 (5 bases). Trimming stripped 4 bases from V and 5 bases from J, with 17 bases between. The CDR3 consists of 16 residues. Germline values: CDR1 MNHNY, CDR2 SVGAGI (reference sequence).

The J gene is TRBJ2-7, the V gene TRBV28; D unclear. Trimming cost V 6 bases and J 1 base, with 4 bases left between them. The CDR3 totals 11 residues. Germline values: CDR1 MDHEN, CDR2 SYDVKM. The CDR3 DNA reads as TGTGCCAGCAGCTTTTCCTACGAGCAGTACTTC. This translates into CASSFSYEQYF.

The chain carries TRBV29-1 and TRBJ2-7; D is ambiguous. In germline, CDR1 is SQVTM, CDR2 ANQGSEA. V gave up 0 bases and J gave up 3 bases, with 6 bases separating them. This CDR3 has 12 amino acids. The CDR3 is CSVEDGGYEQYF. As DNA, the CDR3 is TGCAGCGTTGAAGATGGCGGCTACGAGCAGTACTTC.